The TCR beta chain described here comes from a study of cytomegalovirus exposure and HLA in healthy donors (dated by TCRdb to about 2017). Concerning the study at large: In an earlier analysis of 587 of the donors, 276 Gb of sequence data and roughly 100 million unique TCR beta sequences from roughly 200 million T cells were reported. Approximately 310 gigabases of sequencing data and approximately 84 million unique TCR sequences were included in an early release covering about 620 HLA-typed donors. Among the approximately 400 genotyped donors, around 81% belonged to the genetic ancestry cluster associated with self-reported Caucasian donors. The aim of the study was to test whether cataloging public T cell receptors could identify signatures of past pathogen exposure. The T cell repertoires of 666 subjects were profiled by immunosequencing and related to cytomegalovirus serostatus. Besides the first cohort of some 670 subjects, a separate validation cohort made up of 95 to 150 different subjects was used. High-throughput TCR immunosequencing, statistical association of individual TCRs with disease status, and machine learning were combined to predict cytomegalovirus infection status. A later analysis re-analyzed previously published TCR beta repertoires from 666 donors and added high-resolution HLA genotyping to study TCR occurrence patterns. Rather than drawing on any new phenotypic data, the later analysis identified candidate immune exposures from TCR beta sequences and the way those sequences occurred across donors. To decide whether each TCR beta V gene segment behaved as functional or pseudogenic, an earlier analysis of approximately 600 of the donors relied on high-throughput TCR beta sequencing. Donor age, sex, ethnicity and CMV serostatus were collected together with the repertoire data. In a later genetic analysis, genome-wide SNP genotypes for about 65% of the 666 donors were used, and that subset was treated as a discovery cohort. Every discovery cohort repertoire had been produced on one sequencing platform. HLA typing included class I and class II loci at four-digit resolution. The number of typed donors differed by locus: roughly 629-640 for A, B, C, DRB1 and DQB1; 500 to 550 for DQA1; 606 for DPA1; and around 450 for DPB1. Because of strong linkage in the cohort, roughly five DR-DQ haplotypes were treated as single units for association and clustering. Among about 410 genotyped donors of the cohort, an average of roughly 230,000 unique TCR beta nucleotide sequences was sequenced per donor, of which approximately 18% were non-productive.

The paper as a whole reports these results and caveats: A further reported finding was that TCR beta sequences accurately predicted the HLA-A and HLA-B alleles for most subjects in the first cohort. In both the original and validation cohorts, the classifier was reported to diagnose cytomegalovirus status with high specificity and sensitivity. Correlated functional status among segregating V segments might reflect linkage disequilibrium, but an unknown experimental factor could not be ruled out. Most CMV-associated TCR beta chains appeared to be HLA-restricted in a later analysis, and the HLA associations seemed to be driven largely by CMV exposure. In an earlier analysis of 500 to 650 of the donors, most TCR beta V segments appeared in productive rearrangements about 90% or about 30% of the time, broadly matching IMGT annotations. HLA typing was unavailable for some donors at each locus, so association tests used only the typed subset. In a later analysis, TCR association rates were found to vary across HLA loci, with the most associated TCRs seen for DRB1 alleles and the fewest for HLA-C alleles. The 87-base-pair reads could not distinguish some IMGT-functional V segments, including TRBV6-2 and TRBV6-3, so those segments were excluded. The study gave a list of around 170 TCR beta chains associated with cytomegalovirus. Compared with equally common non-associated chains, HLA-associated TCR beta chains in a later analysis were more clonally expanded and had lower generation probabilities. The sequencing pipeline was judged likely to have produced a cluster of highly shared sequence variants as a technical artifact. The cohort was sequenced for TCR beta chains only, and without alpha or paired-chain data the features that could be detected were limited. While some public TCRs were present in many individuals, most TCR sequences turned up only very rarely across donors. Seventeen rarely observed V segments, including chromosome 9 orphons, were excluded from the earlier analysis of several hundred of the donors because counts were too low. When HLA alleles, especially DR and DQ, strongly co-occurred, attributing TCR associations to individual alleles was difficult. The presence/absence analyses assumed that sequencing depth was roughly uniform across donors, and that assumption may not be true. V-gene and J-gene trimming of TCR beta chains was associated with a missense DCLRE1C variant in a later genetic analysis, and the association was replicated in an independent cohort. The authors suggested that the approach could potentially be generalized to other disease states and immunological phenotypes. In a later analysis, some 18,000 TCR beta sequences were associated with specific HLA alleles at a false discovery rate of 0.05. For the cohort, immune exposure information was limited to CMV serostatus. Several of the top co-occurrence clusters appeared to be linked to parvovirus B19, influenza, CMV and Epstein-Barr virus, according to a later analysis. According to a later genetic analysis, donors in an Asian-associated ancestry cluster had fewer N-insertions in productive TCRs than the approximately 650-donor mean. A few of the identified cytomegalovirus-associated TCR beta chains were confirmed in vitro to be specific for cytomegalovirus antigens.

As for this clone: This receptor's antigen is unknown. Base quality data are lacking; no much larger clone is found one base away.

V drops 1 base and J drops 7 bases, leaving 11 bases in between. The CDR3 runs 13 amino acids, cysteine and phenylalanine included. Of the read, only the CDR3 DNA is kept; its 39 bases are in frame from base 1. CDR1 is given as SGHTA and CDR2 as FQGNSA, both from the germline V gene. The cohort was made up of approximately 670 healthy bone marrow donors. Cohort members were all nominally healthy when sampled, although unrecorded immune exposures were likely present. The donor was CMV seronegative and belonged to the group of 350 to 400 seronegative cohort members. Every donor gave a peripheral blood sample, and the peripheral blood mononuclear cells from that sample were used for TCR beta sequencing. Genomic DNA was extracted from the blood cell samples with the Qiagen DNeasy Blood Extraction Kit. Receptors were amplified or captured by the immunoSEQ multiplex PCR assay. The multiplex PCR relied on a mix of 60 forward primers for TCR Vbeta segments and 13 reverse primers for TCR Jbeta segments. The CDR3 region of rearranged TCR beta genes was amplified from genomic DNA with a multiplex PCR assay. The Illumina HiSeq System was used to sequence the amplified TCR beta libraries as 87-base-pair reads. Processing in the source paper ran as follows. In a later analysis, tens of millions of unique TCR beta chains were counted across the 666 repertoires, and roughly 11 million of these chains were shared by at least two donors. To remove PCR and sequencing errors, raw reads were error-corrected and collapsed into unique sequences using a nearest-neighbor algorithm that merged closely related sequences. CDR3 sequences were aligned to IMGT reference sequences to assign V, D and J gene segments. Each retained sequence needed at least a six-nucleotide match to both a V gene segment and a J gene segment. A rearrangement counted as productive if the CDR3 had no stop codons and remained in frame with V and J, and every other rearrangement counted as non-productive. CDR3 was defined by IMGT convention, running from the second conserved V-encoded cysteine to the conserved J-encoded phenylalanine. The earlier analysis of 587 of the donors excluded sequences that lacked an unambiguous match to a single V gene segment. In an earlier analysis of 587 of the donors, V segments were called functional above 56.7% productive rearrangements and were called segregating when the between-donor standard deviation exceeded 5%. A statistical classification framework was developed to diagnose cytomegalovirus status using the catalog of TCR beta chain sequences. V and J gene assignment, in a later analysis, came from comparing TCR nucleotide sequences with IMGT/GENE-DB human TR gene sequences. Using the TCRdist pipeline, a later analysis assigned CDR3 sequences along with most-parsimonious VDJ recombination scenarios. In a later analysis, each TCR beta chain was defined by its CDR3 amino acid sequence together with its V-gene family, and reads without a unique V-gene family were excluded. A later analysis removed several hundred highly shared, low-generation-probability nucleotide sequences to deal with suspected cross-contamination and a sequencing artifact. For each public chain, a later analysis derived a clonal expansion index from normalized ranks of inferred template counts within each repertoire. In a later analysis, generation probabilities were computed with a VDJ recombination model fitted to out-of-frame rearrangements, and the resulting probabilities were checked against IGoR. A later analysis scored TCR-TCR, TCR-HLA and TCR-CMV co-occurrence with hypergeometric tests, applying a repertoire-size bias correction to TCR pairs. False discovery rates were estimated in a later analysis by permuting HLA or CMV assignments 20 times. In a later analysis, co-occurring TCRs were grouped with DBSCAN, and TCRdist sequence similarity was added when clustering was performed within HLA-allele-positive subsets. Repertoires with fewer than 30,000 or more than 120,000 public chains were left out of co-occurrence clustering, as were five repertoires with anomalous nucleotide sharing. TCRdb mirrors the immuneACCESS table, restricted to in-frame sequences. Some clones are absent from its copies; in checked studies, under half trace to an unresolved V gene, and the reason for the others is unknown. V and J calls and clone size are given by that table; D and trimming were obtained from the DNA. For this sample there are approximately 220,000 clones; about 80% appear just once. The ten largest clonotypes hold approximately 2% of the sample.

The chain joins TRBV7-2 to TRBJ2-7; the D segment could be TRBD1, given 5 matching bases. The sample comprised PBMCs. The receptor was isolated from a male donor in good health and CMV-seronegative. The DNA sequence is as follows: TGTGCCAGCAGCTTAGTCATGGGGCGGGAGCAGTACTTC. It translates as CASSLVMGREQYF.